The 22 T cell receptor beta chains given below trace back to one sample, sequenced in a study of post-analysis software for immune sequencing data. Their antigens remain unidentified. Study-wide points: TRBV segments more frequent in patients than in controls numbered roughly 5 and included TRBV5-6, TRBV5-1 and TRBV20-1.

Sequencing libraries made from TCR beta cDNA carried unique molecular identifiers. TCRdb reprocessed the PCR reads via MiXCR and lists one record per CDR3 protein. The sample holds about 170,000 distinct CDR3 sequences; about 29% are singletons and the top ten take roughly 1.6%. Sample: blood. The receptors stem from a girl aged 5-17 years with multiple sclerosis.

There are many counts of this clonotype. V and J are TRBV12-3 or TRBV12-4 and TRBJ1-2; no definite D call. This CDR3 is built from 13 residues. V gave up 3 bases and J gave up 4 bases, with 9 bases separating them. This CDR3 reads CASSLKKFYGYTF. The CDR3 DNA follows: TGTGCCAGCAGTTTGAAAAAGTTCTATGGCTACACCTTC.

The chain links TRBV5-1 to TRBJ1-1, with 7 bases matching TRBD1. V trimming: 2 bases; J trimming: 5 bases; junction bases outside the gene matches: 12. The CDR3 covers 16 residues. Per the germline V gene, CDR1 is SGHRS and CDR2 is YFSETQ. CDR3 region: CASSFGQAPFRTEAFF. The CDR3 DNA reads TGCGCCAGCAGCTTCGGACAGGCCCCATTTAGGACTGAAGCTTTCTTT.

The chain joins TRBV2 to TRBJ2-5; D remains ambiguous. CDR3 size: 13 residues. The germline V gene has CDR1 SNHLY and CDR2 FYNNEI. The V end was cut by 6 bases, the J end by 7 bases, with 15 bases between. CDR3 loop: CASRGRQNWTQYF. The CDR3 nucleotides are TGTGCCAGCAGAGGACGTCAAAATTGGACCCAGTACTTC.

Points on this clonotype: Being one base from a much bigger clone, this may be a read error. The CDR3 coding sequence is TGTGCCAGCAGTCCGCCGGAGCGGGACTACGAGCAGTACTTC. This codes for CASSPPERDYEQYF. The genes are TRBV12-3 or TRBV12-4 and TRBJ2-7; TRBD2 matches 7 bases. This CDR3 spans 14 amino acids. The ends lost 5 bases at V and 3 bases at J; junction bases unmatched: 7.

Many counts were recorded for this clonotype. The chain joins TRBV12-3 or TRBV12-4 to TRBJ1-2; TRBD1 aligns across 7 bases. V shed 0 bases, J shed 7 bases, and the junction held 2 bases outside the gene matches. The CDR3 covers 13 residues. CDR3 coding DNA: TGTGCCAGCAGTTTAGCTCACAGGGGTGGCTACACCTTC. Translated, it gives CASSLAHRGGYTF.

V usage is TRBV10-3 and J usage is TRBJ2-4, with D possibly matching TRBD2 (6 bases). The germline V gene encodes CDR1 ENHRY and CDR2 SYGVKD. V lost 2 bases to trimming and J lost 5 bases, with 13 bases between them. The CDR3 is 15 residues long. The CDR3 reads CAISESRGNQNIQYF. DNA for the CDR3: TGTGCCATCAGTGAGAGTCGCGGGAACCAAAACATTCAGTACTTC.

The V and J genes are TRBV13 and TRBJ1-2; 9 bases line up with TRBD1. Losses at the gene ends were 5 bases for V and 5 bases for J; bases not matched to a gene: 6. Germline values: CDR1 PRHDT, CDR2 FYEKMQ (reference sequence). This CDR3 region has 14 residues. In DNA form, the CDR3 reads TGTGCCAGCAGCCTAAGAGGACAGGGGTATGGCTACACCTTC. This sequence encodes CASSLRGQGYGYTF.

In this sample, this clonotype turned up many times. V is TRBV6-2 or TRBV6-3 and J is TRBJ2-7; 16 bases line up with TRBD2. This CDR3 is built from 16 residues. V gave up 5 bases and J gave up 5 bases; unmatched junction bases: 6. CDR1 and CDR2 (germline): MNHEY, SVGEGT. The CDR3 loop reads CASSGTSGRADHEQYF. The CDR3 DNA reads TGTGCCAGCAGTGGGACTAGCGGGAGGGCCGACCACGAGCAGTACTTC.

Points on this clonotype: A single base separates this from a much larger clone, so it may be a read error. The chain employs TRBV10-2 and TRBJ2-1; D is unclear. Germline CDR1 reads WSHSY; CDR2 reads SAAADI. The CDR3 is 12 residues long. CDR3 nucleotide sequence: TGCGCCGGCAGTGAGTCAGGAGAGGAGCAGTTCTTC. Translated, it gives CAGSESGEEQFF.

A note on this clonotype: The junction departs from germline at one end; a sequencing error may be responsible. V usage is TRBV6-5 and J usage is TRBJ2-1; perhaps TRBD1 as D (6 bases). The CDR3 is made up of 12 amino acids. Germline CDR1 reads MNHEY; CDR2 reads SVGAGI. The CDR3 region has the DNA TGTGCCAGCAGTGGCCGGGACAATGAGCGGTTCTTC. The encoded protein is CASSGRDNERFF.

The rearrangement joins TRBV7-9 to TRBJ1-2; D possibly corresponds to TRBD1 (6 bases). V gave up 0 bases and J gave up 4 bases, with 21 bases separating them. This CDR3 region has 18 residues. Germline V gene data show CDR1 as SEHNR and CDR2 as FQNEAQ (reference sequence). The CDR3 region is CASSLANRVRGPGYGYTF. The CDR3 DNA reads as TGTGCCAGCAGCTTAGCGAACAGGGTACGCGGTCCAGGCTATGGCTACACCTTC.

Of note for this clonotype: Just one base apart from a much larger clone, this may be a read error. This chain joins TRBV3-1 and TRBJ2-5; D call uncertain. The germline V gene encodes CDR1 LGHDT and CDR2 YNNKEL (reference sequence). Trimming removed 0 bases at V and 11 bases at J, with 19 bases between. This CDR3 region has 15 residues. The CDR3 DNA reads as TGTGCCAGCAGCCAAGATCTAGTACGGCGCAATGAGCAGTACTTC. This sequence encodes CASSQDLVRRNEQYF.

This clonotype has ten or more counts. This sequence joins TRBV10-3 and TRBJ1-2, with 9 bases that match TRBD1. The CDR3 totals 16 residues. V trimming: 1 base; J trimming: 8 bases; junction bases outside the gene matches: 11. The germline CDR1 and CDR2 sequences are ENHRY and SYGVKD. The CDR3 region is CAISEWGGQGLYGYTF. The CDR3 DNA reads as TGTGCCATCAGTGAGTGGGGGGGACAGGGACTGTACGGCTACACCTTC.

Many counts were recorded for this clonotype. The V call is TRBV20-1, the J call TRBJ2-7; TRBD1 matches at 7 bases. Trimming removed 5 bases from V and 5 bases from J; junction bases left unmatched: 9. Germline values: CDR1 DFQATT, CDR2 SNEGSKA (reference sequence). This CDR3 comprises 13 residues. The CDR3 region is CSAGHRGPNEQYF. The CDR3 region has the DNA TGCAGTGCTGGACACAGGGGTCCTAACGAGCAGTACTTC.

The table lists this clonotype with a few counts. V gene TRBV12-3 or TRBV12-4 combines with J gene TRBJ2-6; no firm D call. The V end was cut by 0 bases, the J end by 3 bases, with 6 bases between. The CDR3 totals 15 residues. The CDR3 nucleotides are TGTGCCAGCAGTTTAGCGACCCTTGGGGCCAACGTCCTGACTTTC. Protein: CASSLATLGANVLTF.

Note on this clonotype: A clone one base away is much larger, so this may be a read error. This chain connects TRBV20-1 to TRBJ2-5, with a weak D call TRBD1 (6 bases). The germline V gene has CDR1 DFQATT and CDR2 SNEGSKA (reference sequence). The length of the CDR3 is 15 residues. The CDR3 DNA follows: TGCAGTACTAGAAATGCCAGGGGCCCGGCAGAGACCCAGTACTTC. Encoded protein: CSTRNARGPAETQYF.

The sample holds a few counts of this clonotype. The chain recombines TRBV10-3 with TRBJ1-2, with D maybe TRBD1 (5 bases). The length of the CDR3 is 14 residues. The V end lost 0 bases, the J end lost 8 bases, and 13 bases lay between the germline ends. Germline CDR1 and CDR2: ENHRY and SYGVKD. The CDR3 sequence is CAISESLTGRGYTF. The DNA for the CDR3 is TGTGCCATCAGTGAGTCACTGACGGGACGCGGCTACACCTTC.

Note on this clonotype: This could be a read error, since a much larger clone is one nucleotide away. The chain employs TRBV10-3 and TRBJ2-1, with 15 bases lining up with TRBD2. Germline-derived CDR1 and CDR2 are ENHRY and SYGVKD. The ends lost 4 bases at V and 4 bases at J; junction bases unmatched: 5. There are 17 residues in the CDR3. The CDR3 loop reads CAISGTSGRADYNEQFF. Here the CDR3 DNA reads TGTGCCATCAGTGGGACTAGCGGGAGGGCCGATTACAATGAGCAGTTCTTC.

This clonotype was observed many times. The chain carries TRBV4-1 and TRBJ1-2, with D possibly matching TRBD1 (5 bases). The CDR3 contains 15 residues. CDR1 and CDR2 from the germline V gene are MGHRA and YSYEKL. The V gene lost 1 base and the J gene lost 4 bases, with 13 bases spanning the gap. The CDR3 loop reads CASSQGIGQAYGYTF. CDR3 nucleotide sequence: TGCGCCAGCAGCCAAGGTATCGGACAAGCCTATGGCTACACCTTC.

Notes on this clonotype: Since a much larger clone is just one base distant, this may be a read error. This chain joins TRBV15 and TRBJ2-7; 12 bases agree with TRBD1. The CDR3 is 16 residues long. Germline CDR1 LNHNV, CDR2 YYDKDF (reference sequence). The V segment lost 0 bases and the J segment 7 bases; nucleotides outside the gene matches: 7. The CDR3 spells CATSRDYGTGGNEQYF. Here the CDR3 DNA reads TGTGCCACCAGCAGAGATTACGGGACAGGGGGCAATGAGCAGTACTTC.

This clonotype was seen only a few times. V gene TRBV10-2 combines with J gene TRBJ2-5, with D possibly being TRBD2 (7 bases). V was trimmed by 8 bases and J by 11 bases, leaving 24 bases between them. CDR3 length equals 14 residues. Germline V gene sequence: CDR1 WSHSY, CDR2 SAAADI. The CDR3 sequence is CASGHQRGDNEQYF. In DNA form, the CDR3 reads TGCGCCAGCGGCCACCAACGGGGGGACAATGAGCAGTACTTC.

This clonotype was observed many times. The rearrangement uses TRBV25-1 and TRBJ2-4; a possible D gene is TRBD2 (5 bases). The V end lost 0 bases, the J end lost 11 bases, and 8 bases lay between the germline ends. Germline V lookup: CDR1 MGHDK, CDR2 SYGVNS. This CDR3 spans 12 amino acids. CDR3 amino acids: CASSEYTGFQYF. The CDR3 DNA is TGTGCCAGCAGTGAATATACGGGATTTCAGTACTTC.